One and the same sample provided the 22 T cell receptor beta chains below, sequenced in a study of regulatory T cells. The study's findings and limits: Hydrophobic residues at CDR3 positions 6 and 7 were enriched in conventional CD4+ T cells of CD3G-deficient patients.

These receptors have no known antigen. Amplification used 52 TRBV primers and 13 TRBJ primers. Measured with immunoSEQ multiplex PCR; TCRdb has only the in-frame clones, and not every one. Of 20,000 to 25,000 clones in the sample, roughly 88% were seen once. Sequenced sample: conventional CD4+ T cells sorted from blood. These receptors originate from a child under 18 with CD3G deficiency.

The genes are TRBV6-1 and TRBJ2-7, with D possibly matching TRBD2 (6 bases). Per germline, CDR1 MNHNS and CDR2 SASEGT. V lost 5 bases, J lost 3 bases, and 11 bases lay in between. This CDR3 spans 13 amino acids. The CDR3 loop is CASSSGTVYEQYF. CDR3 bases: TGTGCCAGCAGTTCCGGGACTGTCTACGAGCAGTACTTC.

The rearrangement uses TRBV6-1 and TRBJ2-7, with D unresolved. Germline loops: CDR1 MNHNS, CDR2 SASEGT. CDR3 length equals 12 residues. The V gene lost 6 bases and the J gene lost 1 base, with 7 bases spanning the gap. CDR3 region: CASRGQSYEQYF. The CDR3 DNA follows: TGTGCCAGCAGAGGGCAGTCCTACGAGCAGTACTTC.

V is TRBV11-3 and J is TRBJ1-5, with TRBD1 as a possible D gene (6 bases). Germline values: CDR1 SGHNT, CDR2 YENEEA. Trimming pared 7 bases from V and 5 bases from J, leaving 24 bases between. CDR3 length: 17 residues. CDR3 sequence (DNA): TGTGCCAGCACCTTCCTGACAAACGACAGGCACTATCAGCCCCAGCATTTT. As protein: CASTFLTNDRHYQPQHF.

V usage is TRBV6-1 and J usage is TRBJ1-5; D is ambiguous. Per the germline V gene, CDR1 is MNHNS and CDR2 is SASEGT. The CDR3 runs 13 residues. V gave up 4 bases and J gave up 5 bases, with 9 bases separating them. In DNA, the CDR3 is TGTGCCAGCAGTGTTAACGGAGATCAGCCCCAGCATTTT. Translated, it gives CASSVNGDQPQHF.

This clone occurred once. The chain uses TRBV20-1 and TRBJ2-1; D perhaps matches TRBD1 (5 bases). The CDR3 sequence is 11 residues long. The V end lost 3 bases, the J end lost 6 bases, and 6 bases lay between the germline ends. CDR1 is DFQATT and CDR2 is SNEGSKA in the germline V gene (reference sequence). Here the CDR3 DNA reads TGCAGTGCTAGTGGGGCCAATGAGCAGTTCTTC. Its translation is CSASGANEQFF.

The chain carries TRBV28 and TRBJ2-2; tentative D call: TRBD1 (5 bases). The V end was cut by 6 bases, the J end by 6 bases, with 11 bases between. The CDR3 extends over 13 amino acids. Germline V gene lookup returns CDR1 MDHEN and CDR2 SYDVKM. CDR3 in amino acids: CASSQAGSGELFF. In DNA, the CDR3 is TGTGCCAGCAGCCAGGCAGGGTCCGGGGAGCTGTTTTTT.

The chain joins TRBV7-8 to TRBJ2-6; D possibly matches TRBD1 or TRBD2 (6 bases each). CDR3 length equals 19 residues. The ends were cut back, 5 bases at V and 0 bases at J, with 20 bases in the middle. Germline V CDR1 and CDR2: SGHVS, FQNEAQ. CDR3 sequence reads: CASSLEGGEAYSGANVLTF. The CDR3 DNA is TGTGCCAGCAGCCTAGAGGGGGGCGAGGCTTACTCTGGGGCCAACGTCCTGACTTTC. Combining the CDR3 with reference TRBV7-8 and TRBJ2-6 gives the whole variable domain GAGVSQSPRYKVAKRGQDVALRCDPISGHVSLFWYQQALGQGPEFLTYFQNEAQLDKSGLPSDRFFAERPEGSVSTLKIQRTQQEDSAVYLCASSLEGGEAYSGANVLTFGAGSRLTVL.

This clone was observed a handful of times. The chain combines TRBV28 with TRBJ1-2; D possibly corresponds to TRBD1 (6 bases). Germline V gene data show CDR1 as MDHEN and CDR2 as SYDVKM. The CDR3 is 14 amino acids. Trimming removed 6 bases at V and 8 bases at J, with 19 bases between. CDR3 sequence (DNA): TGTGCCAGCAGGATGGTTGGGGGCGGTCGAGGCTACACCTTC. Translated, it gives CASRMVGGGRGYTF.

There are a few counts of this clone. This chain joins TRBV5-1 and TRBJ1-1; 10 bases fit TRBD1. The CDR3 spans 14 residues. CDR1 SGHRS and CDR2 YFSETQ come from the germline V gene. The V gene end was trimmed by 4 bases and the J gene end by 1 base; junction bases not matched to a gene: 1. CDR3 sequence (DNA): TGCGCCAGCAGCCGGGACAGGGGGAACACTGAAGCTTTCTTT. It specifies CASSRDRGNTEAFF.

Notes on this clone: The identical CDR3 is also encoded by other nucleotide sequences in the sample. The chain joins TRBV28 to TRBJ2-7, with a possible D match to TRBD2 (5 bases). The CDR3 sequence is 14 residues long. V lost 5 bases to trimming and J lost 0 bases, with 11 bases between them. Germline CDR1 and CDR2: MDHEN and SYDVKM. As DNA, the CDR3 is TGTGCCAGCAGTCCGAGCGGCAGCTCCTACGAGCAGTACTTC. Its protein is CASSPSGSSYEQYF.

J is TRBJ2-2 and V is TRBV7-9, with TRBD2 matching 7 bases. The ends lost 0 bases at V and 5 bases at J; junction bases unmatched: 9. Per the germline V gene, CDR1 is SEHNR and CDR2 is FQNEAQ (reference sequence). The CDR3 consists of 17 residues. The CDR3 spells CASSLAGGPRRTGELFF. The CDR3 bases are TGTGCCAGCAGCTTAGCGGGAGGGCCCAGGCGAACCGGGGAGCTGTTTTTT. The variable domain in full, completed from reference TRBV7-9 and TRBJ2-2, reads DTGVSQNPRHKITKRGQNVTFRCDPISEHNRLYWYRQTLGQGPEFLTYFQNEAQLEKSRLLSDRFSAERPKGSFSTLEIQRTEQGDSAMYLCASSLAGGPRRTGELFFGEGSRLTVL.

The table lists this clone with a count of one. This chain connects TRBV6-6 to TRBJ1-1; weak D call: TRBD1 (5 bases). V lost 7 bases and J lost 1, with 16 bases in between. The germline gives CDR1 MNHNY, CDR2 SVGAGI (reference sequence). CDR3 length: 15 amino acids. The CDR3 bases are TGTGCCAGCAAAAATCGGGGGATGAGGAACACTGAAGCTTTCTTT. It specifies CASKNRGMRNTEAFF.

V is TRBV19 and J is TRBJ2-1, with 9 bases identical to TRBD1. CDR1 and CDR2 from the germline V gene are LNHDA and SQIVND (reference sequence). With 5 bases clipped from V and 7 bases from J, the junction kept 9 bases outside the gene matches. This CDR3 has 15 amino acids. The CDR3 protein is CASSLTGTGKNEQFF. The DNA for the CDR3 is TGTGCCAGTAGTTTAACCGGGACAGGGAAAAATGAGCAGTTCTTC.

The V and J genes are TRBV6-1 and TRBJ2-1; no definite D call. The germline V and J ends were trimmed by 5 bases and 7 bases, with 9 bases remaining between them. The CDR3 runs 12 residues. Germline lookup yields CDR1 MNHNS and CDR2 SASEGT. CDR3 sequence reads: CASSNLGNEQFF. The CDR3 DNA reads TGTGCCAGCAGTAATCTAGGGAATGAGCAGTTCTTC.

With regard to this clone: Germline is not matched at one junction end, which may reflect a read error. This sequence joins TRBV6-9 and TRBJ1-1, with 7 bases aligning to TRBD1. Germline CDR1 MNHGY, CDR2 SVAAGI. The CDR3 runs 17 residues. The CDR3 DNA follows: TGTGCCAGAAGTTACCAGAACCATAGGACAGGGAACACTGAAGCTTTCTTT. It is translated as CARSYQNHRTGNTEAFF.

V usage is TRBV18 and J usage is TRBJ2-7; D may be TRBD2 (5 bases). CDR3 length: 13 residues. The V end was cut by 5 bases, the J end by 6 bases, with 14 bases between. Germline loops: CDR1 KGHSH, CDR2 LQKENI. The CDR3 reads CASSTIVGSEQYF. As DNA, the CDR3 is TGTGCCAGCTCAACCATAGTGGGGAGCGAGCAGTACTTC.

This clone has just one count. This CDR3 reads CASSSLGAGTGELFF. The CDR3 bases are TGTGCCAGCAGCTCTCTCGGAGCGGGGACCGGGGAGCTGTTTTTT. This chain uses TRBV7-9 with TRBJ2-2; 7 positions agree with TRBD2. This CDR3 has 15 residues. The V segment lost 4 bases and the J segment 5 bases; nucleotides outside the gene matches: 7. Germline V gene sequence: CDR1 SEHNR, CDR2 FQNEAQ (reference sequence).

The chain has TRBV28 and TRBJ2-1; D not certain. The germline gives CDR1 MDHEN, CDR2 SYDVKM. The CDR3 covers 15 residues. Trimming removed 1 base at V and 4 bases at J, with 11 bases between. The CDR3 region has the DNA TGTGCCAGCAGTTTATCTAAAAGAAGGTACAATGAGCAGTTCTTC. This sequence encodes CASSLSKRRYNEQFF.

The chain links TRBV28 to TRBJ2-6, with no clear D. Germline assignment: CDR1 MDHEN and CDR2 SYDVKM. The CDR3 spans 15 residues. V dropped 3 bases and J dropped 0 bases, with 6 bases sitting between them. The CDR3 DNA reads TGTGCCAGCAGTTTCTCGATCTCTGGGGCCAACGTCCTGACTTTC. It specifies CASSFSISGANVLTF.

This clone has more than one count but fewer than ten. At the DNA level, this CDR3 is encoded by other sequences in the same sample as well. This chain's CDR3 is CASSLLGGEQYF. The CDR3 DNA reads as TGTGCCAGCAGTTTACTCGGGGGCGAGCAGTACTTC. This chain links TRBV28 with TRBJ2-7, with a weak D call TRBD2 (6 bases). The CDR3 is 12 residues long. CDR1 MDHEN and CDR2 SYDVKM come from the germline V gene. The V end was cut by 2 bases, the J end by 6 bases, with 8 bases between.

V gene TRBV7-9 combines with J gene TRBJ2-2, with a possible D match to TRBD1 (6 bases). Germline V gene lookup returns CDR1 SEHNR and CDR2 FQNEAQ (reference sequence). V was cut by 2 bases and J by 1 base, with 14 bases left in between. The CDR3 runs 17 residues. The CDR3 DNA is TGTGCCAGCAGCTTAAGCCAGGGGACACGGAACACCGGGGAGCTGTTTTTT. It specifies CASSLSQGTRNTGELFF.

The rearrangement joins TRBV5-1 to TRBJ2-7, with D possibly called TRBD1 or TRBD2 (5 bases each). This CDR3 is built from 13 residues. Germline loops: CDR1 SGHRS, CDR2 YFSETQ. V was trimmed by 4 bases and J by 2 bases, leaving 10 bases between them. CDR3 in amino acids: CASSLGGTYEQYF. The CDR3 DNA reads as TGCGCCAGCAGCCTTGGGGGAACCTACGAGCAGTACTTC.